The 26 T cell receptor beta chains below were found in one sample sequenced in a study of monozygotic twins with inflammatory bowel disease. TCRdb re-called the 5' RACE reads; one entry per CDR3 protein, DNA not given. The specimen's table records 400,000 to 500,000 distinct CDR3 sequences. The specimen sequenced was blood. All receptors derive from a human donor with ulcerative colitis or Crohn's disease, or a healthy co-twin of an affected twin (not recorded which).

This chain links TRBV6-2 or TRBV6-3 with TRBJ2-2. Per germline, CDR1 MNHEY and CDR2 SVGEGT. This CDR3 is 13 amino acids long. This CDR3 reads CASSSVNTGELFF.

The rearrangement joins TRBV6-4 to TRBJ2-5; lacking DNA, the TRBD1 call made by TCRdb goes unchecked. Per germline, CDR1 MRHNA and CDR2 SNTAGT. The CDR3 totals 13 residues. The CDR3 sequence: CASSEAPGGTQYF.

The rearrangement uses TRBV5-6 and TRBJ2-1; the D call from TCRdb, TRBD2, cannot be confirmed without DNA. The CDR3 consists of 16 residues. CDR1 is SGHDT and CDR2 is YYEEEE in the germline V gene. The CDR3 loop is CASSAGLAGGVYEQFF.

The chain carries TRBV29-1 and TRBJ2-7; TCRdb proposes TRBD1, but this gene call is untestable without DNA. CDR1 is SQVTM, CDR2 ANQGSEA, per germline. The CDR3 consists of 14 residues. CDR3 amino acids: CSGPPYLGAYEQYF.

The V and J genes are TRBV6-2 or TRBV6-3 and TRBJ2-5; the D call of TRBD2 rests on TCRdb alone, since no DNA is present to check it. CDR1 and CDR2 from the germline V gene are MNHEY and SVGEGT. The CDR3 covers 16 residues. The chain's CDR3 is CASRRLAGGSRETQYF.

The chain couples TRBV12-3 or TRBV12-4 to TRBJ1-5; there is no DNA to check the TCRdb D call of TRBD1. The CDR3 has 13 residues. CDR3 residues: CASSPGGDQPQHF.

V is TRBV29-1 and J is TRBJ1-2. From germline, CDR1 is SQVTM and CDR2 ANQGSEA. CDR3 length: 15 residues. This chain's CDR3 is CSVEGGWRPLGGYTF.

This chain's CDR3 is CASSSLGQGVTEAFF. This rearrangement joins TRBV7-9 to TRBJ1-1; TCRdb's D call, TRBD1, is unchecked because there is no DNA. Per the germline V gene, CDR1 is SEHNR and CDR2 is FQNEAQ (reference sequence). This CDR3 spans 15 amino acids.

The J gene is TRBJ2-4, the V gene TRBV20-1; TCRdb selects TRBD2, and the lack of DNA leaves this call unchecked. Looked up from germline, CDR1 is DFQATT and CDR2 is SNEGSKA (reference sequence). This CDR3 is built from 18 residues. CDR3 in amino acids: CSARTGTSGTLAKNIQYF.

The chain couples TRBV5-1 to TRBJ2-5; checking the TCRdb D call of TRBD1 is not possible without DNA. The CDR3 length is 15 residues. Germline V gives CDR1 SGHRS, CDR2 YFSETQ. This CDR3 is CASSLDTGGRETQYF.

V usage is TRBV21-1 and J usage is TRBJ2-5; checking the TCRdb D call of TRBD1 is not possible without DNA. TRBV21-1 is marked as a pseudogene. The CDR3 totals 14 residues. The CDR3 sequence: CASSKIGTQETQYF.

The chain carries TRBV7-2 and TRBJ2-1; the TRBD1 assignment by TCRdb is unverifiable without DNA. The CDR3 has 12 residues. Germline CDR1 SGHTA, CDR2 FQGNSA. CDR3 in amino acids: CASSGGRNEQFF.

The chain employs TRBV29-1 and TRBJ2-1; TCRdb picks TRBD2, but there is no DNA to check that call. The CDR3 sequence is 11 residues long. CDR1 and CDR2 from the germline V gene are SQVTM and ANQGSEA. The CDR3 is CSVNSGDAQFF.

The chain is built from TRBV27 and TRBJ2-1; TCRdb outputs TRBD2, but without DNA this stays unchecked. Germline V gives CDR1 MNHEY, CDR2 SMNVEV (reference sequence). The CDR3 consists of 15 residues. This CDR3 is CASANSGRARNEQFF.

The gene calls are TRBV7-9 and TRBJ2-7; the D call of TRBD2 rests on TCRdb alone, since no DNA is present to check it. This CDR3 is 17 amino acids long. Per germline, CDR1 SEHNR and CDR2 FQNEAQ (reference sequence). The CDR3 spells CASSFPIAGGPVYEQYF. The complete variable domain, with remaining parts taken from reference TRBV7-9 and TRBJ2-7, reads DTGVSQNPRHKITKRGQNVTFRCDPISEHNRLYWYRQTLGQGPEFLTYFQNEAQLEKSRLLSDRFSAERPKGSFSTLEIQRTEQGDSAMYLCASSFPIAGGPVYEQYFGPGTRLTVT.

The chain joins TRBV29-1 to TRBJ2-7; TCRdb proposes TRBD2, but this gene call is untestable without DNA. The CDR3 contains 14 residues. Germline CDR1 is SQVTM and CDR2 is ANQGSEA. CDR3 in amino acids: CSAQGLLGSYGQYF.

The chain uses TRBV6-5 and TRBJ1-4. Germline V gene data show CDR1 as MNHEY and CDR2 as SVGAGI. This CDR3 is built from 14 residues. This CDR3 is CASSFRRTNEKLFF.

The J gene is TRBJ2-5, the V gene TRBV29-1. The germline V gene encodes CDR1 SQVTM and CDR2 ANQGSEA. The CDR3 spans 11 residues. The CDR3 loop is CSVVVGETQYF.

V and J are TRBV20-1 and TRBJ1-2; the TCRdb D gene call, TRBD1, has no DNA to confirm it. Germline lookup yields CDR1 DFQATT and CDR2 SNEGSKA (reference sequence). The CDR3 runs 12 residues. The chain's CDR3 is CSARGDNYGYTF.

The CDR3 sequence: CSALLTGRTKNIQYF. This chain links TRBV20-1 with TRBJ2-4; TCRdb's D gene call, TRBD1, goes unchecked for lack of DNA. Germline V gives CDR1 DFQATT, CDR2 SNEGSKA (reference sequence). CDR3 length: 15 residues.

J is TRBJ2-5 and V is TRBV7-2. CDR3 size: 15 residues. Germline values: CDR1 SGHTA, CDR2 FQGNSA. The CDR3 sequence: CASSLASGGSRAQYF.

The J gene is TRBJ1-2, the V gene TRBV4-3; TCRdb names TRBD1, which stays unverified in the absence of DNA. The CDR3 has 15 amino acids. Germline V gene data show CDR1 as LGHNA and CDR2 as YSLEER. The CDR3 sequence: CASSQDLTVAGGYTF.

The gene calls are TRBV2 and TRBJ2-7. The CDR3 contains 14 residues. CDR1 is SNHLY, CDR2 FYNNEI, per germline. The CDR3: CASSAGVGSYEQYF. The variable domain in full, with the rest retrieved from reference TRBV2 and TRBJ2-7, is EPEVTQTPSHQVTQMGQEVILRCVPISNHLYFYWYRQILGQKVEFLVSFYNNEISEKSEIFDDQFSVERPDGSNFTLKIRSTKLEDSAMYFCASSAGVGSYEQYFGPGTRLTVT.

V gene TRBV5-1 combines with J gene TRBJ1-1; the TCRdb call, TRBD1, lacks DNA for checking. This CDR3 spans 14 amino acids. The germline V gene has CDR1 SGHRS and CDR2 YFSETQ. This CDR3 reads CASNGVSGSTEAFF. Full variable domain (rest looked up from reference TRBV5-1 and TRBJ1-1): KAGVTQTPRYLIKTRGQQVTLSCSPISGHRSVSWYQQTPGQGLQFLFEYFSETQRNKGNFPGRFSGRQFSNSRSEMNVSTLELGDSALYLCASNGVSGSTEAFFGQGTRLTVV.

The chain joins TRBV7-2 to TRBJ2-5; absent DNA, TCRdb's TRBD1 call cannot be checked. The CDR3 is 14 amino acids. In germline, CDR1 is SGHTA, CDR2 FQGNSA. CDR3 region: CASSSRQGRETQYF.

This sequence joins TRBV7-9 and TRBJ2-7. Germline CDR1 is SEHNR and CDR2 is FQNEAQ (reference sequence). The CDR3 contains 15 residues. The CDR3 sequence: CASSLAGVKGYEQYF. The variable domain in full, with the rest retrieved from reference TRBV7-9 and TRBJ2-7, is DTGVSQNPRHKITKRGQNVTFRCDPISEHNRLYWYRQTLGQGPEFLTYFQNEAQLEKSRLLSDRFSAERPKGSFSTLEIQRTEQGDSAMYLCASSLAGVKGYEQYFGPGTRLTVT.